The rows below give T cell receptor beta chains drawn from one sample of a study of blood T cells in healthy people across ages. TCRdb itself ran the 5' RACE reads through MiXCR, one entry per CDR3 protein. Of 1.5 million to 2 million distinct CDR3 sequences in the sample, 28% were seen once. Input material: blood. The receptors originated from a woman under 40 in good health. CDR3s include the opening cysteine and the closing phenylalanine or tryptophan. Each record gives: V gene, CDR3 protein.

V: TRBV13
CDR3: CASSSDRVVNEQYF

V: TRBV20-1
CDR3: CSAYTLAGVSLQETQYF

V: TRBV10-3
CDR3: CAISEFGQEAFF

V: TRBV20-1
CDR3: CSARDLGTSHEQFF

V: TRBV28
CDR3: CASENSNQPQHF

V: TRBV20-1
CDR3: CSARDPASGAYEQFF

V: TRBV30
CDR3: CAWTWQATNYGYTF

V: TRBV6-8
CDR3: CASSYLPTRMQGQTGFF

V: TRBV12-3/TRBV12-4
CDR3: CASSFNSGGNNEQFF

V: TRBV24-1
CDR3: CATSDNQGGETQYF

V: TRBV12-3/TRBV12-4
CDR3: CASSIQGRLGYEQYF

V: TRBV2
CDR3: CASSTSPYGDEQYF

V: TRBV19
CDR3: CASSVPGRGTDTQYF

V: TRBV9
CDR3: CASSVGGAGGRSYNEQFF

V: TRBV7-9
CDR3: CASSPRLAGSIETQYF

V: TRBV5-1
CDR3: CASSLGQEFEQYF

V: TRBV7-2
CDR3: CTSSPSGGLSYEQYF

V: TRBV11-2
CDR3: CASSTTLGLAGGAQYF

V: TRBV10-3
CDR3: CAIRRPRDEHTEDYTF

V: TRBV4-2
CDR3: CASSERQGENEQYF

V: TRBV11-2
CDR3: CASSLGISSDSYNEQFF

V: TRBV7-2
CDR3: CASSSPWTSGSIETQYF

V: TRBV10-3
CDR3: CAISESSGAREKLFF

V: TRBV10-3
CDR3: CVTSGGYEQYF

V: TRBV20-1
CDR3: CSARDLAGGGTQYF

V: TRBV6-5
CDR3: CASRAGRAEQETQYF

V: TRBV6-1
CDR3: CASSVSGLGNQPQHF

V: TRBV3-1
CDR3: CASSQAEGEQYF

V: TRBV6-6
CDR3: CASSSQGFLAYEQYF

V: TRBV15
CDR3: CATSPRTAGDSPLHF

V: TRBV12-3/TRBV12-4
CDR3: CASSFTGQGAKGYTF

V: TRBV5-1
CDR3: CASSLGTPALNIQYF

V: TRBV5-4
CDR3: CASSLGTSGYGEQFF

V: TRBV3-1
CDR3: CASTPMGGNEQFF

V: TRBV9
CDR3: CASSVVPGEDTGELFF

V: TRBV6-6
CDR3: CASSPHKAGGLFEQFF

V: TRBV7-2
CDR3: CASSLARTNTGELFF

V: TRBV6-5
CDR3: CASSLPQTNEQFF

V: TRBV5-6
CDR3: CASSLDAVVGQLSYEQYF